This T cell receptor (beta chain) was identified in a study of human T cells and chemical hapten exposure. As for time point: pre-sensitization, week 0. Treatment: therapeutic diphenylcyclopropenone sensitization with weekly scalp DPC. V was clipped by 6 bases and J by 5 bases, with 12 bases between them. CDR1 and CDR2 from the germline V gene are KGHDR and SFDVKD. The CDR3 is 13 residues long. MiXCR, applied by TCRdb to the RACE reads, yields one record per CDR3 protein. The sample has approximately 260,000 distinct CDR3 sequences, 7.7% seen once; the top ten hold 1.2%. This TCR derives from a man aged 18 to 35 with alopecia areata. Some clones in this sample may be carry-over from other donors' samples. J is TRBJ1-1 and V is TRBV24-1; TRBD1 is a possible D gene (5 bases). The sample was whole blood, taken in connection with sensitization to the hapten diphenylcyclopropenone (DPC). The CDR3 loop reads CATSRAGGTEAFF. The CDR3 coding sequence is TGTGCCACCAGTAGGGCTGGGGGTACTGAAGCTTTCTTT.